This is a list of T cell receptor beta chains from one sample in a study of technical replicates of blood from a few donors. Clones were read by immunoSEQ multiplex PCR, and TCRdb kept only the in-frame ones, dropping some. This table has 99,000 or so clones, 95% appearing once. The source material was T cells isolated from PBMCs. The receptor source for this set is a human donor in good health. The CDR3 runs from the conserved cysteine through the conserved F or W. Fields, in order: D gene, J gene, V gene, clone size, CDR3 protein, CDR3 DNA. D genes are given only for firm matches. The size of a clone is reported for some rows only, either as once, few or many, or as a class for expanded clones.

.	TRBJ1-1	TRBV6-1	.	CASSEAQSTEAFF	TGTGCCAGCAGTGAAGCACAGTCGACTGAAGCTTTCTTT
.	TRBJ2-7	TRBV5-6	.	CASSLTGFGDREQYF	TGTGCCAGCAGCTTGACAGGGTTTGGGGATCGCGAGCAGTACTTC
TRBD2	TRBJ2-3	TRBV6-1	.	CASSEIAGALTDTQYF	TGTGCCAGCAGTGAAATCGCGGGAGCGTTAACAGATACGCAGTATTTT
.	TRBJ1-1	TRBV7-9	.	CASSVRVEGGMNTEAFF	TGTGCCAGCAGCGTAAGAGTGGAGGGTGGAATGAACACTGAAGCTTTCTTT
.	TRBJ1-2	TRBV7-8	.	CASSLGRIAYNYGYTF	TGTGCCAGCAGCTTGGGCAGGATTGCCTATAACTATGGCTACACCTTC
TRBD2	TRBJ2-1	TRBV9	once	CASSDSRTSGKNEQFF	TGTGCCAGCAGCGACTCAAGGACTAGCGGGAAGAATGAGCAGTTCTTC
.	TRBJ2-6	TRBV9	.	CASSVDPISGANVLTF	TGTGCCAGCAGCGTAGATCCAATTTCTGGGGCCAACGTCCTGACTTTC
TRBD2	TRBJ2-2	TRBV7-9	.	CASNRGAGELFF	TGTGCTTCTAATCGGGGGGCCGGGGAGCTGTTTTTT
TRBD1	TRBJ2-2	TRBV11-2	.	CASSPPGQVNTGELFF	TGTGCCAGCAGCCCACCGGGACAGGTGAACACCGGGGAGCTGTTTTTT
TRBD2	TRBJ2-2	TRBV9	.	CASSAMGEGGELFF	TGTGCCAGCAGCGCTATGGGGGAGGGCGGGGAGCTGTTTTTT
.	TRBJ2-7	TRBV28	.	CASGLPALAPGRGEQYF	TGTGCCAGTGGGTTGCCGGCTTTAGCGCCGGGGAGAGGGGAGCAGTACTTC
.	TRBJ1-5	TRBV6-1	.	CASSVGSLSNQPQHF	TGTGCCAGCAGTGTTGGGAGCCTCAGCAATCAGCCCCAGCATTTT
TRBD1	TRBJ2-7	TRBV19	.	CASSASGQGTDEQYF	TGTGCCAGTAGTGCCTCGGGACAGGGGACTGACGAGCAGTACTTC
.	TRBJ1-5	TRBV5-1	.	CASSPLGRGQSWDGQPQHF	TGCGCCAGCAGCCCGTTGGGCAGGGGTCAATCCTGGGACGGTCAGCCCCAGCATTTT
TRBD2	TRBJ2-2	TRBV5-6	.	CASSRGLAGGTGELFF	TGTGCCAGCAGCCGGGGACTAGCGGGAGGCACCGGGGAGCTGTTTTTT
.	TRBJ2-1	TRBV11-2	.	CASSLAATRLPYGEQFF	TGTGCCAGCAGCTTAGCGGCGACTAGGTTGCCCTACGGTGAGCAGTTCTTC
TRBD1	TRBJ2-7	TRBV11-1	.	CASTTGTGYYEQYF	TGTGCCAGCACCACCGGGACAGGGTACTACGAGCAGTACTTC
.	TRBJ1-2	TRBV7-3	.	CASSLNPGYGYTF	TGTGCCAGCAGCTTAAATCCAGGGTATGGCTACACCTTC
.	TRBJ1-1	TRBV18	.	CASFGGMNTEAFF	TGTGCCAGCTTTGGGGGGATGAACACTGAAGCTTTCTTT
TRBD1	TRBJ2-7	TRBV10-1	.	CATSPRDRGYEQYF	TGCGCCACCTCCCCCCGGGACAGGGGCTACGAGCAGTACTTC
TRBD1	TRBJ2-7	TRBV25-1	.	CASSLTGGHEQYF	TGTGCCAGCAGCTTGACAGGGGGACACGAGCAGTACTTC
.	TRBJ1-1	TRBV18	.	CASSPGRRMDTEAFF	TGTGCCAGCTCACCAGGGAGGCGCATGGACACTGAAGCTTTCTTT
.	TRBJ2-5	TRBV18	once	CASSPLTRETQYF	TGTGCCAGCTCACCACTGACACGAGAGACCCAGTACTTC
TRBD2	TRBJ2-3	TRBV27	.	CASSQGLALTDTQYF	TGTGCCAGCAGTCAGGGACTAGCCCTCACAGATACGCAGTATTTT
.	TRBJ2-3	TRBV14	once	CASSQVSGLDTQYF	TGTGCCAGCAGCCAAGTGTCAGGGCTAGATACGCAGTATTTT
TRBD1	TRBJ1-5	TRBV4-1	.	CASSQGQGGQPQHF	TGCGCCAGCAGCCAAGGTCAGGGGGGTCAGCCCCAGCATTTT
.	TRBJ1-5	TRBV15	once	CATSRDSGVRQPQHF	TGTGCCACCAGCAGAGATTCGGGGGTTCGCCAGCCCCAGCATTTT
.	TRBJ1-1	TRBV27	.	CASSFSPRTEAFF	TGTGCCAGCAGTTTCTCCCCCCGCACTGAAGCTTTCTTT
.	TRBJ1-3	TRBV6-5	.	CASSVNRLPANTIYF	TGTGCCAGCAGTGTCAACAGATTGCCGGCGAACACCATATATTTT
TRBD2	TRBJ2-1	TRBV7-8	.	CASSLERTSLYNEQFF	TGTGCCAGCAGCTTAGAAAGGACTAGCCTCTACAATGAGCAGTTCTTC
.	TRBJ1-1	TRBV4-1	.	CASSRENGPEAFF	TGCGCCAGCAGCCGGGAGAACGGACCTGAAGCTTTCTTT
.	TRBJ1-1	TRBV5-1	.	CASSLFSPDTEAFF	TGCGCCAGCAGCTTGTTCTCACCAGACACTGAAGCTTTCTTT
.	TRBJ1-3	TRBV4-2	.	CASSQDISGNTIYF	TGTGCCAGCAGCCAAGACATCTCTGGAAACACCATATATTTT
.	TRBJ1-2	TRBV6-1	.	CASSDPAWELYGYTF	TGTGCCAGCAGTGACCCAGCCTGGGAGCTCTATGGCTACACCTTC
.	TRBJ1-1	TRBV9	few	CASSVASRANTEAFF	TGTGCCAGCAGCGTAGCCAGCAGGGCGAACACTGAAGCTTTCTTT
TRBD2	TRBJ2-1	TRBV28	.	CASSLGGRSYNEQFF	TGTGCCAGCAGTTTAGGCGGGAGGTCCTACAATGAGCAGTTCTTC
.	TRBJ1-2	TRBV7-9	few	CASSLATGIYTF	TGTGCCAGCAGCTTAGCTACAGGCATCTACACCTTC
TRBD1	TRBJ1-5	TRBV2	once	CASSPDRDFQPQHF	TGTGCCAGCAGTCCTGACAGGGACTTTCAGCCCCAGCATTTT
TRBD1	TRBJ2-3	TRBV11-2	once	CASSPGLQGWRTDTQYF	TGTGCCAGCAGCCCAGGCCTACAGGGGTGGAGGACAGATACGCAGTATTTT
.	TRBJ2-7	TRBV6-1	.	CASSEGTSYEQYF	TGTGCCAGCAGTGAAGGGACAAGCTACGAGCAGTACTTC
.	TRBJ2-6	TRBV4-1	once	CASSQAGRVRSGANVLTF	TGCGCCAGCAGCCAAGCGGGCAGGGTACGATCTGGGGCCAACGTCCTGACTTTC
.	TRBJ2-7	TRBV15	.	CATSRDGGNYYEQYF	TGTGCCACCAGCAGAGATGGGGGGAACTACTACGAGCAGTACTTC
.	TRBJ2-3	TRBV5-1	.	CASSLDKQRALANLTDTQYF	TGCGCCAGCAGCTTGGACAAACAGAGGGCCCTAGCCAACCTCACAGATACGCAGTATTTT
TRBD1	TRBJ1-5	TRBV4-1	.	CASSPQGANNQPQHF	TGCGCCAGCAGCCCCCAGGGGGCGAACAATCAGCCCCAGCATTTT
.	TRBJ2-7	TRBV5-6	.	CASTSAFDEQYF	TGTGCCAGCACCTCAGCGTTCGACGAGCAGTACTTC
TRBD1	TRBJ1-2	TRBV5-4	.	CASSLERAGGHGYTF	TGTGCCAGCAGCTTGGAGCGGGCAGGGGGCCATGGCTACACCTTC
TRBD1	TRBJ1-2	TRBV5-1	.	CASSLGQGRDYGYTF	TGCGCCAGCAGCCTGGGACAGGGCAGGGACTATGGCTACACCTTC
.	TRBJ2-7	TRBV27	.	CASSSQGGTYEQYF	TGTGCCAGCAGTTCACAGGGCGGAACCTACGAGCAGTACTTC
TRBD2	TRBJ2-1	TRBV19	.	CASSAGAPYNEQFF	TGTGCCAGTAGTGCGGGAGCTCCCTACAATGAGCAGTTCTTC
TRBD2	TRBJ2-1	TRBV5-1	.	CASSSPSWRGRNEQFF	TGCGCCAGCAGCTCCCCCTCTTGGCGGGGGAGGAATGAGCAGTTCTTC
TRBD2	TRBJ2-1	TRBV7-6	once	CASSLQAGAWNEQFF	TGTGCCAGCAGCTTACAAGCGGGAGCTTGGAATGAGCAGTTCTTC
.	TRBJ1-2	TRBV30	.	CAWSLNYGYTF	TGTGCCTGGAGTTTAAACTATGGCTACACCTTC
TRBD1	TRBJ1-5	TRBV2	.	CASSLGQGSNQPQHF	TGTGCCAGCAGTCTTGGACAGGGAAGCAATCAGCCCCAGCATTTT
.	TRBJ2-1	TRBV27	.	CASSFGGGNEQFF	TGTGCCAGCAGTTTCGGGGGAGGCAATGAGCAGTTCTTC
TRBD2	TRBJ2-1	TRBV6-6	.	CASLRGLGYNEQFF	TGTGCCAGCTTGAGGGGACTAGGGTACAATGAGCAGTTCTTC
TRBD1	TRBJ2-7	TRBV11-3	.	CASSFRDRGGYEQYF	TGTGCCAGCAGCTTTAGGGACAGGGGAGGCTACGAGCAGTACTTC
TRBD2	TRBJ2-1	TRBV14	.	CASSPYLAGVSNEQFF	TGTGCCAGCAGCCCGTATCTAGCGGGAGTCAGCAATGAGCAGTTCTTC
.	TRBJ2-1	TRBV11-2	.	CASSPIKRSASRDNEQFF	TGTGCCAGCAGCCCAATCAAGCGCTCGGCCTCGCGAGACAATGAGCAGTTCTTC
.	TRBJ2-7	TRBV9	.	CASSVQAETYEQYF	TGTGCCAGCAGCGTGCAGGCAGAAACCTACGAGCAGTACTTC
TRBD1	TRBJ2-7	TRBV29-1	.	CSVASTGGITGGGYEQYF	TGCAGCGTTGCGTCAACAGGGGGTATAACTGGTGGAGGGTACGAGCAGTACTTC